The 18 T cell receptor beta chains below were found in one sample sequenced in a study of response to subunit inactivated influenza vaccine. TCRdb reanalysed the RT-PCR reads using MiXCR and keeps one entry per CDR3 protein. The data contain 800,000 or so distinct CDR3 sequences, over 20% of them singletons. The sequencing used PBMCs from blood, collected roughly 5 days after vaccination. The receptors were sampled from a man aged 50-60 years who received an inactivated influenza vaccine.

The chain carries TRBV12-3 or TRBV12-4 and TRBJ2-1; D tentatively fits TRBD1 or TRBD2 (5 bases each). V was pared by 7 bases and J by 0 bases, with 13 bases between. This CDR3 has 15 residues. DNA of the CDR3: TGTGCCAGCACCCCCGGGGCCTACTCCTACAATGAGCAGTTCTTC. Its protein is CASTPGAYSYNEQFF.

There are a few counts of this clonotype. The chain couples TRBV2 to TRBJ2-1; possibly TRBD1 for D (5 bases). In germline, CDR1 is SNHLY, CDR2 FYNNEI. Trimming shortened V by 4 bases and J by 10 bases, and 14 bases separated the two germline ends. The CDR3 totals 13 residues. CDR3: CASSALTADEQFF. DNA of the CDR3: TGTGCCAGCAGTGCCCTGACAGCTGACGAGCAGTTCTTC.

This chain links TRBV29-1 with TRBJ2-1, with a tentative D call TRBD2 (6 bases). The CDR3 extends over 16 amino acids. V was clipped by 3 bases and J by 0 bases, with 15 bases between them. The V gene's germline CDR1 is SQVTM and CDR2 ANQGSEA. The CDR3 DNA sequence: TGCAGCGTTGAGGGCGGGAAAGAGAGCTCCTACAATGAGCAGTTCTTC. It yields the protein CSVEGGKESSYNEQFF.

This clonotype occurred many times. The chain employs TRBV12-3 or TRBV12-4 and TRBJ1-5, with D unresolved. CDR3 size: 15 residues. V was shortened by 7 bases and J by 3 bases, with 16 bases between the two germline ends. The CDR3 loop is CASKPDEVDNQPQHF. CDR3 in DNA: TGTGCCAGCAAACCCGACGAGGTCGACAATCAGCCCCAGCATTTT.

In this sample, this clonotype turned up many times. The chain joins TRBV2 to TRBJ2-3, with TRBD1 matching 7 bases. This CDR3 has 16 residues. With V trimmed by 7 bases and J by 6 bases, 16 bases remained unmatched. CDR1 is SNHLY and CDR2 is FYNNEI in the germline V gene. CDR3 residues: CASILDRASKRDTQYF. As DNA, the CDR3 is TGTGCCAGCATCCTTGACAGGGCCTCTAAGAGGGATACGCAGTATTTT.

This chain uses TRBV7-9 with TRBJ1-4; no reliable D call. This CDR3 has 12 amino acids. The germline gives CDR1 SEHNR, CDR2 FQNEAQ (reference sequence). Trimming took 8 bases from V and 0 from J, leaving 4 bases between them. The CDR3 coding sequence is TGTGCCAGCGGAACAACTAATGAAAAACTGTTTTTT. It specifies CASGTTNEKLFF. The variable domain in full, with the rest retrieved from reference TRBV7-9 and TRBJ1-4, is DTGVSQNPRHKITKRGQNVTFRCDPISEHNRLYWYRQTLGQGPEFLTYFQNEAQLEKSRLLSDRFSAERPKGSFSTLEIQRTEQGDSAMYLCASGTTNEKLFFGSGTQLSVL.

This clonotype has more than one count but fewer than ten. In DNA form, the CDR3 reads TGTGCCAGCAGCGAGCGGACAGGGGTGTTATTCGGCTACACCTTC. Amino acids: CASSERTGVLFGYTF. The chain links TRBV9 to TRBJ1-2, with TRBD1 matching 9 bases. J lost 8 bases, V lost 3 bases, and 11 bases had no gene match. The length of the CDR3 is 15 residues. Germline CDR1 SGDLS, CDR2 YYNGEE.

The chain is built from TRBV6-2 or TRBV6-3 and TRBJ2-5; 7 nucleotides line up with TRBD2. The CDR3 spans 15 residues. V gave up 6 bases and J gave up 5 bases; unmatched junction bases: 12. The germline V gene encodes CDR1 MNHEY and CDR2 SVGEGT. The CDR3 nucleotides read TGTGCCAGCAGGGCCGGACTAGGTCCGCGGGAGACCCAGTACTTC. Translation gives CASRAGLGPRETQYF.

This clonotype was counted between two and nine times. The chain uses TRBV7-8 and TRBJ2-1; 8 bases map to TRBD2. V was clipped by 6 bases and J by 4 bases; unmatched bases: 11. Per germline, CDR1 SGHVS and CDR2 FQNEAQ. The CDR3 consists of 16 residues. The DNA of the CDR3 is TGTGCCAGCAGGGATGTGGCGGGGGGCATTTACAATGAGCAGTTCTTC. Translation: CASRDVAGGIYNEQFF.

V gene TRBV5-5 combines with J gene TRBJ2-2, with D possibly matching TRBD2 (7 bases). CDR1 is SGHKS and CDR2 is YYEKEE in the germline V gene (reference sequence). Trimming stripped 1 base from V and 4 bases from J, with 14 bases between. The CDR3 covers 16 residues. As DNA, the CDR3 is TGTGCCAGCAGCTTGTCCCGGGGGGCAGGCACCGGGGAGCTGTTTTTT. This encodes CASSLSRGAGTGELFF.

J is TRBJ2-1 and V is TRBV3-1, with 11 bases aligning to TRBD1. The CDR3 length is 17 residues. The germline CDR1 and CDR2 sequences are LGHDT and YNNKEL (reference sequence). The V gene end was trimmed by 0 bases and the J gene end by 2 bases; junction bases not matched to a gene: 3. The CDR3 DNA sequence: TGTGCCAGCAGCCAAGATCTGGGACAGGGGGCCTACAATGAGCAGTTCTTC. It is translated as CASSQDLGQGAYNEQFF.

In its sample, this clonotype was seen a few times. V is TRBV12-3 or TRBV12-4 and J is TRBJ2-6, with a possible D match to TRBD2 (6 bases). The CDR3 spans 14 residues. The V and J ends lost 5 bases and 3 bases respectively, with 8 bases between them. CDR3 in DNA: TGTGCCAGCAGTCGGGGAGGTGGGGCCAACGTCCTGACTTTC. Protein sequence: CASSRGGGANVLTF.

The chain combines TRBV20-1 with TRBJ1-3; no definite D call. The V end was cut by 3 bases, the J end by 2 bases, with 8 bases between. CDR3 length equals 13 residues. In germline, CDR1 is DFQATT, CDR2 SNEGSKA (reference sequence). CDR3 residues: CSARSQPGNTIYF. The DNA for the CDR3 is TGCAGTGCTAGGTCTCAGCCTGGAAACACCATATATTTT.

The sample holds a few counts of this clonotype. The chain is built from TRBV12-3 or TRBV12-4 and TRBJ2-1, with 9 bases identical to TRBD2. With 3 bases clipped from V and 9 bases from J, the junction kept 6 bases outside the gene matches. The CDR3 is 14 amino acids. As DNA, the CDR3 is TGTGCCAGCAGTTTGGGTAGCGGGAGTGTTGAGCAGTTCTTC. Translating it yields CASSLGSGSVEQFF.

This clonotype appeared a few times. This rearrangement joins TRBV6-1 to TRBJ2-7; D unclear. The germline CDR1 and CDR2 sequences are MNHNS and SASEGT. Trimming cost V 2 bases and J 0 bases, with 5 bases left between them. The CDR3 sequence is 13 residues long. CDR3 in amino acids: CASSESRSYEQYF. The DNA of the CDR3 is TGTGCCAGCAGTGAATCGCGCTCCTACGAGCAGTACTTC.

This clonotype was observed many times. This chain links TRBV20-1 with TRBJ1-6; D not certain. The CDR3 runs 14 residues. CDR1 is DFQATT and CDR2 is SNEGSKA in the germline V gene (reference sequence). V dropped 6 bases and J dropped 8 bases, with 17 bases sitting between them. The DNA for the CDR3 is TGCAGTGCGGCTCGGGCCGCCGGGGATTCACCCCTCCACTTT. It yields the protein CSAARAAGDSPLHF.

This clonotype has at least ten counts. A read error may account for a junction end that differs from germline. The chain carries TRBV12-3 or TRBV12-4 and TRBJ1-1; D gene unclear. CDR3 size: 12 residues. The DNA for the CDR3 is TGTGCCAGCAATTTACGGAGAACTGAAGCTTTCTTT. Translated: CASNLRRTEAFF.

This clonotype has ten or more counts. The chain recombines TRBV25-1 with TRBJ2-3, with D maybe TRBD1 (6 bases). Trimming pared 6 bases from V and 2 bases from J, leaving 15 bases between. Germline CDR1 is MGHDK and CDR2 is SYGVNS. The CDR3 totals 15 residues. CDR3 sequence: CASSRTDRYTDTQYF. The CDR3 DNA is TGTGCCAGCAGCCGGACAGATCGATACACAGATACGCAGTATTTT.